The rows below give T cell receptor beta chains drawn from one sample of a study of CXCR3-negative and CXCR3-positive naive CD8 T cells. TCRdb reworked the 5' RACE reads into one entry per CDR3 protein, no DNA. The sample has about 150,000 distinct CDR3 sequences. Material: naive CXCR3+ CD8+ T cells from blood. The receptors stem from a human donor in good health. Some clones in this sample may be carry-over from other donors' samples. The CDR3 runs from the conserved cysteine through the conserved F or W. Each record gives: V gene, J gene, CDR3 protein.

TRBV28	TRBJ1-2	CASSLGQGSGYTF
TRBV3-1	TRBJ2-4	CASSPPGQVENIQYF
TRBV7-9	TRBJ1-5	CASSLAQGASQPQHF
TRBV3-1	TRBJ2-1	CASSLPGLASEQFF
TRBV29-1	TRBJ2-1	CSVLPPLAGSYNEQFF
TRBV6-4	TRBJ1-1	CASSDLSGTEAFF
TRBV4-2	TRBJ1-1	CASSQNWGLNTEAFF
TRBV29-1	TRBJ2-7	CSVEWRGSYEQYF
TRBV5-1	TRBJ2-7	CASSYFAGGTYEQYF
TRBV29-1	TRBJ2-3	CSVVTSGSVADTQYF
TRBV6-5	TRBJ2-3	CASRIFRQGLRTDTQYF
TRBV28	TRBJ2-2	CASSPDRANTGELFF
TRBV9	TRBJ2-1	CASSGLHNEQFF
TRBV20-1	TRBJ2-2	CSARDGDTGELFF
TRBV19	TRBJ1-5	CATEPEDRGSTTWPQHF
TRBV6-2/TRBV6-3	TRBJ2-7	CASSYSGTYEQYF
TRBV6-5	TRBJ1-2	CASGMQKNYGYTF
TRBV4-3	TRBJ2-7	CASSHQQGYEQYF
TRBV28	TRBJ2-3	CASSLFDTQYF
TRBV7-9	TRBJ2-2	CASSLIAGNTGELFF
TRBV12-3/TRBV12-4	TRBJ2-7	CASSLAVNYEQYF
TRBV12-3/TRBV12-4	TRBJ2-1	CASSLGGARNEQFF
TRBV28	TRBJ2-1	CASSSHGLAGASEQFF
TRBV7-9	TRBJ1-1	CASSSVGSGITEAFF
TRBV12-3/TRBV12-4	TRBJ2-3	CASSLAGGVTDTQYF
TRBV3-1	TRBJ2-7	CASSPGLYYEQYF
TRBV3-1	TRBJ2-7	CASSQGGLAGEEQYF
TRBV15	TRBJ2-1	CATSRAYNEQFF
TRBV5-1	TRBJ2-3	CASSLVGEGTDTQYF
TRBV28	TRBJ1-1	CASSVDRGTEAFF
TRBV30	TRBJ2-7	CAWSGGLYEQYF
TRBV4-1	TRBJ2-7	CASSHLGTVEQYF
TRBV2	TRBJ1-2	CASSFYGGSDGYTF
TRBV6-1	TRBJ2-1	CASSVETGGYNEQFF
TRBV27	TRBJ2-3	CASSFRAWGTGETDTQYF
TRBV29-1	TRBJ2-7	CSVVGGRSYEQYF
TRBV7-8	TRBJ2-7	CASSSGSAVEQYF
TRBV28	TRBJ2-1	CASSRGLVYNEQFF
TRBV4-2	TRBJ2-1	CASSLLANSGGKYNEQFF
TRBV28	TRBJ2-7	CASNPTGTGLSYEQYF
TRBV12-3/TRBV12-4	TRBJ1-1	CASIQTGWRNTEAFF
TRBV7-8	TRBJ2-5	CASSLRPAGTKETQYF
TRBV24-1	TRBJ2-3	CATRGTAEDTQYF
TRBV5-1	TRBJ2-7	CASSLGSGAGEQYF
TRBV12-3/TRBV12-4	TRBJ2-5	CASRAVLAGVRETQYF
TRBV7-2	TRBJ2-7	CASRFAQGVYEQYF
TRBV27	TRBJ2-1	CASSISPGDPEQFF
TRBV28	TRBJ2-2	CASSLWEGTNTGELFF
TRBV4-2	TRBJ2-2	CASSHPEGAGELFF
TRBV29-1	TRBJ2-1	CSTPGGVSYNEQFF
TRBV7-9	TRBJ2-7	CASSLGSHAYEQYF
TRBV19	TRBJ1-1	CASRWGSAGTEAFF
TRBV7-9	TRBJ2-5	CASSSRDTLAAETQYF
TRBV6-5	TRBJ2-1	CASSWTGGEQFF
TRBV6-2/TRBV6-3	TRBJ2-1	CASSYSRRLEQFF
TRBV7-8	TRBJ2-1	CASSEISYNEQFF
TRBV7-2	TRBJ2-7	CASSPLTGPYEQYF